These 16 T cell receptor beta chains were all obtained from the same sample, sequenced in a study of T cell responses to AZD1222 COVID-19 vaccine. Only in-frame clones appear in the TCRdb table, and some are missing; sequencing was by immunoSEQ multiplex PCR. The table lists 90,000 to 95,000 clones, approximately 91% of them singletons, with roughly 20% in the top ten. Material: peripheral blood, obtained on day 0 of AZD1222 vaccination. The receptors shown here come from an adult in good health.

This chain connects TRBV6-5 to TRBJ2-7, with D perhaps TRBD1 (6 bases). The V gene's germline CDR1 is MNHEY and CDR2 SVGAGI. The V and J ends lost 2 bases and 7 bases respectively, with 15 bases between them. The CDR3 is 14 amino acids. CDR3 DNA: TGTGCCAGCAGTTACGGTTCGCAGGGGCTAGAGCAGTACTTC. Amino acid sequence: CASSYGSQGLEQYF.

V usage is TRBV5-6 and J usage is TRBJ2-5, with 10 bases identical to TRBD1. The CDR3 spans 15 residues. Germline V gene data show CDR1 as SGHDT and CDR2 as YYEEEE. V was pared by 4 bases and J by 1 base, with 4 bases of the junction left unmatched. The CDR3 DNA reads TGTGCCAGCAGCCCAGACAGGGGGCTCCAAGAGACCCAGTACTTC. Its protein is CASSPDRGLQETQYF.

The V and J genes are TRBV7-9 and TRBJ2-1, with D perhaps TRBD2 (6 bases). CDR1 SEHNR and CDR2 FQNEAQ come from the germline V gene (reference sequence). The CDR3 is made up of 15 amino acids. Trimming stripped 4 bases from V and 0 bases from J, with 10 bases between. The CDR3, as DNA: TGTGCCAGCAGCTCCCGGGGGAGCTCCTACAATGAGCAGTTCTTC. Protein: CASSSRGSSYNEQFF.

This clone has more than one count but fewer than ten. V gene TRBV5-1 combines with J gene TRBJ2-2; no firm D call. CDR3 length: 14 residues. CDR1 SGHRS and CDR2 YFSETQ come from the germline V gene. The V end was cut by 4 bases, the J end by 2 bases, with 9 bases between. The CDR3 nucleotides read TGCGCCAGCAGCATCAGAGCAAACACCGGGGAGCTGTTTTTT. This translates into CASSIRANTGELFF.

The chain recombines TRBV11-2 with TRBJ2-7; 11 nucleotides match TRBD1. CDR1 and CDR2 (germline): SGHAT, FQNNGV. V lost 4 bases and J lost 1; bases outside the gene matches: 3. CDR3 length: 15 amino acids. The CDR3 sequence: CASSSGTGGSYEQYF. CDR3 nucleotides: TGTGCCAGCAGCTCGGGGACAGGGGGTTCCTACGAGCAGTACTTC.

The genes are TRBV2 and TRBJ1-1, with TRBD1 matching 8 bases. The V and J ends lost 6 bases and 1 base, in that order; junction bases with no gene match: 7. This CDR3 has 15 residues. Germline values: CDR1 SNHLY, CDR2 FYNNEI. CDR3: CASRRDRWGNTEAFF. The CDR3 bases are TGTGCCAGCAGACGGGACAGGTGGGGGAACACTGAAGCTTTCTTT.

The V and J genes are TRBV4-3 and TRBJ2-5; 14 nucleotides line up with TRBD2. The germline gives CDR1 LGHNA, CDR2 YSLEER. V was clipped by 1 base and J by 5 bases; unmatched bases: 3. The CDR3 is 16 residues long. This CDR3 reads CASSQVTSGGGETQYF. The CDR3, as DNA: TGCGCCAGCAGCCAAGTGACTAGCGGGGGGGGTGAGACCCAGTACTTC.

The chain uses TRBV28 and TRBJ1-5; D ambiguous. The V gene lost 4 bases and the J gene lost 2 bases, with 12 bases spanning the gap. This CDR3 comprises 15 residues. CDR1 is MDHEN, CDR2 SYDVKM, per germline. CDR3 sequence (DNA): TGTGCCAGCAGTTCGGGAGTAATGGGCAATCAGCCCCAGCATTTT. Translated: CASSSGVMGNQPQHF.

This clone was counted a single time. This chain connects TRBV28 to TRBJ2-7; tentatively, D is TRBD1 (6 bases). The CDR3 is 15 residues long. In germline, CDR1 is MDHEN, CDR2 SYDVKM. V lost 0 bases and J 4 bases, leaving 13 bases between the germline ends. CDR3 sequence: CASSLWPGEKYEQYF. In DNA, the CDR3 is TGTGCCAGCAGTTTATGGCCAGGGGAGAAATACGAGCAGTACTTC.

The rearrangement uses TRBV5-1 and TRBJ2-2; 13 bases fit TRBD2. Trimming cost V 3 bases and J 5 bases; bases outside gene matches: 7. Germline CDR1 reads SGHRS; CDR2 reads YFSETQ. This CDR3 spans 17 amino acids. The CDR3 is CASSWGLAGRWTGELFF. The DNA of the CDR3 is TGCGCCAGCAGCTGGGGACTAGCGGGGCGATGGACCGGGGAGCTGTTTTTT.

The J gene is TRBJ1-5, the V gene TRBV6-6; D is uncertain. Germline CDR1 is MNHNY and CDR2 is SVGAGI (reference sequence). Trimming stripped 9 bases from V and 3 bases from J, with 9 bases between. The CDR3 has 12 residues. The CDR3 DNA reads TGTGCCAGATCTACACTCAATCAGCCCCAGCATTTT. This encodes CARSTLNQPQHF.

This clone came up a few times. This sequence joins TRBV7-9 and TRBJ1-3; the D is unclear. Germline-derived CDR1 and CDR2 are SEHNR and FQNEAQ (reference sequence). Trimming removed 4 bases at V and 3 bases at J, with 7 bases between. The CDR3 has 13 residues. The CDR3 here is CASSSRRGNTIYF. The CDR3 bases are TGTGCCAGCAGCTCGCGGCGTGGAAACACCATATATTTT.

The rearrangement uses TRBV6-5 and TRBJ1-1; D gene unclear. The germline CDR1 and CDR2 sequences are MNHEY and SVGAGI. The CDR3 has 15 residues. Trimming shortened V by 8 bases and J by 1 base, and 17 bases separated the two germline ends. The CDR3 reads CASGSVGRKNTEAFF. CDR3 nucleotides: TGTGCCAGCGGTTCCGTGGGCCGAAAGAACACTGAAGCTTTCTTT.

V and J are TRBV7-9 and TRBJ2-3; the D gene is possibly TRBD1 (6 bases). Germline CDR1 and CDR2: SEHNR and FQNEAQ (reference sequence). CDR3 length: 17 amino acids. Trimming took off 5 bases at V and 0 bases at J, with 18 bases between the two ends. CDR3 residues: CASSKTTGLTSTDTQYF. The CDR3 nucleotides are TGTGCCAGCAGCAAGACAACAGGGCTTACTAGCACAGATACGCAGTATTTT.

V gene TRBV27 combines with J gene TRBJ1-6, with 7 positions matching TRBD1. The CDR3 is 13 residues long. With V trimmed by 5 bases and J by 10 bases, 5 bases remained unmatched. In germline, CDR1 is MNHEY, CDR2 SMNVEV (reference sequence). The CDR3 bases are TGTGCCAGCAGTGTTACAGGGGTCTCACCCCTCCACTTT. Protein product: CASSVTGVSPLHF.

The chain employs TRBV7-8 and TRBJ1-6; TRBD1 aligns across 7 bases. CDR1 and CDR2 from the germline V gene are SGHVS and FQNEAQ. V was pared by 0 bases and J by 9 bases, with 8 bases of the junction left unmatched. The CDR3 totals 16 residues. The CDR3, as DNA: TGTGCCAGCAGCTTAGCTGAGGGGGCCGCATTTTCACCCCTCCACTTT. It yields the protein CASSLAEGAAFSPLHF.